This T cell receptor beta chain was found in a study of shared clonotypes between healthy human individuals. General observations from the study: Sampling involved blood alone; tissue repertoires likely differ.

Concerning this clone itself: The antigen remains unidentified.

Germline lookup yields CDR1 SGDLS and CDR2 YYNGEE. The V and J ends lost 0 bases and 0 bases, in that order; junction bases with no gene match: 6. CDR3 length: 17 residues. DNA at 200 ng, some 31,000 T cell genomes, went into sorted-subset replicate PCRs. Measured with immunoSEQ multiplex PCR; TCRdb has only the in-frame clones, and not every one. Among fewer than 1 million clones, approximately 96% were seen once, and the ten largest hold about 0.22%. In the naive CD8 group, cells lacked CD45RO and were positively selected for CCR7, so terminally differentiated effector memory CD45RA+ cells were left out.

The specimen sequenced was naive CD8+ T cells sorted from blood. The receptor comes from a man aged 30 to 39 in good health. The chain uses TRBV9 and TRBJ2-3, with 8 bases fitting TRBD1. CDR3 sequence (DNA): TGTGCCAGCAGCGTAGCCCGGGACAGGCCTAGCACAGATACGCAGTATTTT. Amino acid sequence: CASSVARDRPSTDTQYF.